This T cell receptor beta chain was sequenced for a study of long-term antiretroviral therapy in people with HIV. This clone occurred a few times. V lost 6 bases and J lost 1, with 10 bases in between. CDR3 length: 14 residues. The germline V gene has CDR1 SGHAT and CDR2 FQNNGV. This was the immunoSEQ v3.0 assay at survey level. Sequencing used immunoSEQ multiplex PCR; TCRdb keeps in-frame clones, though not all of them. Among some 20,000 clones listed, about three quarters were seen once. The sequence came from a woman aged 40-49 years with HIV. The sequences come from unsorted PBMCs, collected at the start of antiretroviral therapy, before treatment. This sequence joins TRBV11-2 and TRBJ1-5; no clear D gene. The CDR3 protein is CASSSGQSNQPQHF. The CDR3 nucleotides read TGTGCCAGCAGTTCTGGGCAGAGCAATCAGCCCCAGCATTTT.